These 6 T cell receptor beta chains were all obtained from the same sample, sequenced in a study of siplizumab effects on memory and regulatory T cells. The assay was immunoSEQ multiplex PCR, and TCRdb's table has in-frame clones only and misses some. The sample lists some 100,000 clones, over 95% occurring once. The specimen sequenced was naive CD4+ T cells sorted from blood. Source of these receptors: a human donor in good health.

In DNA, the CDR3 is TGTGCCAGCAGCGCCAGGGGTTCAGGTGGCTACACCTTC. Amino acids: CASSARGSGGYTF. The rearrangement links TRBV7-2 to TRBJ1-2, with D perhaps matching TRBD1 (6 bases). V was shortened by 5 bases and J by 7 bases, with 14 bases between the two germline ends. The CDR3 has 13 amino acids. Per the germline V gene, CDR1 is SGHTA and CDR2 is FQGNSA.

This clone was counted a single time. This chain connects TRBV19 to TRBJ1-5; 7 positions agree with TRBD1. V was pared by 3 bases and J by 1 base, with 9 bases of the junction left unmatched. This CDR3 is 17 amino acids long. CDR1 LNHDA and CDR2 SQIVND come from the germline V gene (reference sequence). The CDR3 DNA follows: TGTGCCAGTAGTATGGGGGGACAGTGGACGAGCAATCAGCCCCAGCATTTT. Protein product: CASSMGGQWTSNQPQHF.

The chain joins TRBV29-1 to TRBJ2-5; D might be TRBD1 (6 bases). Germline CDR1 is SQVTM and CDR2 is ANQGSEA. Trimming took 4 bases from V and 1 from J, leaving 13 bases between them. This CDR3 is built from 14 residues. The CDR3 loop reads CSVGRSTGQETQYF. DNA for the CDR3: TGCAGCGTTGGGAGATCGACAGGCCAAGAGACCCAGTACTTC.

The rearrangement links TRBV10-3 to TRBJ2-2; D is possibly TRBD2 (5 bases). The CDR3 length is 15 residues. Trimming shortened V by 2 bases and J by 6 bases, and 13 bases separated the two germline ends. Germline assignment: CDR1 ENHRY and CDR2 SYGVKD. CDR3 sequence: CAISERATGAGELFF. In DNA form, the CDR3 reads TGTGCCATCAGTGAGAGGGCGACCGGGGCCGGGGAGCTGTTTTTT.

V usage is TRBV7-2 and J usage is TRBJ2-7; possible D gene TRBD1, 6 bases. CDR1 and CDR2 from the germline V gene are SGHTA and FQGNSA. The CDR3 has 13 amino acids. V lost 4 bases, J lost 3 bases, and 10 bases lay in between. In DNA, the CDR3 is TGTGCCAGCAGCTGGGGGCGCGACTACGAGCAGTACTTC. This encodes CASSWGRDYEQYF.

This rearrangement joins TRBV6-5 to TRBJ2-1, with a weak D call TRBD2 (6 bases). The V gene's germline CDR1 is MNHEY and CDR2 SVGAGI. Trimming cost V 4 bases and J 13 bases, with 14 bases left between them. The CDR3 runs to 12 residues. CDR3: CASSLGLGGQFF. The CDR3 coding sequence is TGTGCCAGCAGTTTAGGACTCGGGGGTCAGTTCTTC.